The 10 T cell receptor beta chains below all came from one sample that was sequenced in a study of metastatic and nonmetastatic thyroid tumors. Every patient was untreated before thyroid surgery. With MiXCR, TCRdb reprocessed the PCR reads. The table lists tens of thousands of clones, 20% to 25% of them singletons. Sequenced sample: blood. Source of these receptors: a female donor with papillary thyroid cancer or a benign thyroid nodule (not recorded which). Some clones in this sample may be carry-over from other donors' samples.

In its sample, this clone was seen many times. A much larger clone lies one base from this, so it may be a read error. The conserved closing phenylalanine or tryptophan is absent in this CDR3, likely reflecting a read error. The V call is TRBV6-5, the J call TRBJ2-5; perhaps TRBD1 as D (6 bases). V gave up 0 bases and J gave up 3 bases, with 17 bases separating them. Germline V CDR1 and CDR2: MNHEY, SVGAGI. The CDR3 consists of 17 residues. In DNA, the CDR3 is TGTGCCAGCAGTTACTCGCTGGCGTCAGGGGACAAAGAGACCCAGTACTCC. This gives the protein CASSYSLASGDKETQYS.

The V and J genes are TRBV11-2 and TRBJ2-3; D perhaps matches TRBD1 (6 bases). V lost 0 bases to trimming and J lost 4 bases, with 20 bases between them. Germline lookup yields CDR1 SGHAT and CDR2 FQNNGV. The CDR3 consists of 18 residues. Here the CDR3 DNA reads TGTGCCAGCAGCTTAGATGGGGGACACCTGGGTTGGCCAGATACGCAGTATTTT. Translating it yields CASSLDGGHLGWPDTQYF.

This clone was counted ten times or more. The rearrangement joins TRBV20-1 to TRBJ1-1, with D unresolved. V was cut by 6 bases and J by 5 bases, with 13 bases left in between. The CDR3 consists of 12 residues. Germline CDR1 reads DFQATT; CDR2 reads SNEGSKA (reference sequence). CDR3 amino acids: CSASRTETEAFF. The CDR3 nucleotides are TGCAGTGCCTCTCGTACCGAGACTGAAGCTTTCTTT.

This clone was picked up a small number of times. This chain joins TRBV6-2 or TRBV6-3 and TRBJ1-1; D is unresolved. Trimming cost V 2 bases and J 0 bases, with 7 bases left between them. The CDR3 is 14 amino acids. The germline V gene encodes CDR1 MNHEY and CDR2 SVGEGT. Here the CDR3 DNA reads TGTGCCAGCAGTTACGGCAATATGAACACTGAAGCTTTCTTT. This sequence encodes CASSYGNMNTEAFF.

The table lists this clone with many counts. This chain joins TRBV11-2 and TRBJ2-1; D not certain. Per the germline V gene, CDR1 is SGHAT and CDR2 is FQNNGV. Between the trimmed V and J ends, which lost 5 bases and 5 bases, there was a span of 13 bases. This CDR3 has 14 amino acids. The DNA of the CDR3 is TGTGCCAGCAGCCGACAAGGAGAAGACAATGAGCAGTTCTTC. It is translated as CASSRQGEDNEQFF.

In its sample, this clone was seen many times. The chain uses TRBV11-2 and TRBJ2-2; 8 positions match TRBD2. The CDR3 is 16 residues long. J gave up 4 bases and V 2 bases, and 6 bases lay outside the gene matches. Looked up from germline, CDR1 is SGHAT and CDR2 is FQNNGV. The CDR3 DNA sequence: TGTGCCAGCAGCTTATATCGCGGGAGGAGCACCGGGGAGCTGTTTTTT. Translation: CASSLYRGRSTGELFF.

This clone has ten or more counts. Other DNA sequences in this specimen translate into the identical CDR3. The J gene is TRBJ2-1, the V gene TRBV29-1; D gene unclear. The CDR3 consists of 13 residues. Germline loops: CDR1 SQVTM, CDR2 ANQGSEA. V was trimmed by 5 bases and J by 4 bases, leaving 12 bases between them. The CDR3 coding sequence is TGCAGCGTTTTAGTGGGCCCTTACAATGAGCAGTTCTTC. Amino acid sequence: CSVLVGPYNEQFF.

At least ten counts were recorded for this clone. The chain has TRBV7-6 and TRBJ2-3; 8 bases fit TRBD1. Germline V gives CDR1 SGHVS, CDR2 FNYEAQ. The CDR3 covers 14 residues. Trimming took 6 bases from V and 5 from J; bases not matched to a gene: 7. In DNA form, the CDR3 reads TGTGCCAGCAGACCCTTCGGACAGGGAGATACGCAGTATTTT. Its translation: CASRPFGQGDTQYF.

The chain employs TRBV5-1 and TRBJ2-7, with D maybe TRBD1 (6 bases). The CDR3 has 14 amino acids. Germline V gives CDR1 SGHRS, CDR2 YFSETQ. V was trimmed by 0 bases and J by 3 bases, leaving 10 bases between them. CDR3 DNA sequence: TGCGCCAGCAGCTTGGGCCCAGGGGACTACGAGCAGTACTTC. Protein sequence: CASSLGPGDYEQYF.

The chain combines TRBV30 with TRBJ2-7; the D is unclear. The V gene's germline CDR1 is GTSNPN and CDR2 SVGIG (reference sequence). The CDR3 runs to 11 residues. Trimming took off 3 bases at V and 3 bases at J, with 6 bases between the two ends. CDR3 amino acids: CAWSNNYEQYF. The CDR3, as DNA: TGTGCCTGGAGCAATAACTACGAGCAGTACTTC.